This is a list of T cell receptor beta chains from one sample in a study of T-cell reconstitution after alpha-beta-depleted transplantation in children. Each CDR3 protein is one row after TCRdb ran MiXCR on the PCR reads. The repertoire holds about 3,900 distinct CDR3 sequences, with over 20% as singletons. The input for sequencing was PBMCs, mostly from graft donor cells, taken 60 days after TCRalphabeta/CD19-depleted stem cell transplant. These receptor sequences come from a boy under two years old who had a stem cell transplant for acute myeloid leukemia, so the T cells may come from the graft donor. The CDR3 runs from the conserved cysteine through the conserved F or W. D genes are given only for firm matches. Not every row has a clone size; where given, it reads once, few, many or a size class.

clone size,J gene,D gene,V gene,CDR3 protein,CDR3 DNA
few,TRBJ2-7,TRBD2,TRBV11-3,CASSPRLAGTYEQYF,TGTGCCAGCAGCCCTAGACTAGCGGGGACCTACGAGCAGTACTTC
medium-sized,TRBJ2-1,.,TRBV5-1,CASSSFWAFTSTRSSYNEQFF,TGCGCCAGCAGCTCTTTCTGGGCCTTTACTAGCACCAGGAGCTCCTACAATGAGCAGTTCTTC
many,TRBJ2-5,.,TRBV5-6,CASSLILGYQETQYF,TGTGCCAGCAGCTTAATACTTGGGTACCAAGAGACCCAGTACTTC
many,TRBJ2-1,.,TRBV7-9,CASSSPQPEQFF,TGTGCCAGCAGCTCCCCACAACCTGAGCAGTTCTTC
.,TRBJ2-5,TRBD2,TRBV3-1,CASSRTTSGSGKTQYF,TGTGCCAGCAGCCGAACCACTAGCGGGAGTGGTAAGACCCAGTACTTC
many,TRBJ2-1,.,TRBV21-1,CASGVRQKQFF,TGTGCCAGCGGAGTCAGGCAAAAGCAGTTCTTC
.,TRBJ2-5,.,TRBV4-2,CARGPGMFFETQYF,TGTGCCAGGGGCCCGGGGATGTTCTTCGAGACCCAGTACTTC
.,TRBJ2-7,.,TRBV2,CASSEALPHRDEQYF,TGTGCCAGCAGTGAAGCGCTTCCGCACCGGGACGAGCAATACTTC
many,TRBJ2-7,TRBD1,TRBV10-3,CAISQGALHEQYF,TGTGCCATCAGCCAGGGGGCGCTGCACGAGCAGTACTTC
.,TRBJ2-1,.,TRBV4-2,CASSQDQAISYNEQFF,TGTGCCAGCAGCCAAGATCAAGCTATCTCCTACAATGAGCAGTTCTTC
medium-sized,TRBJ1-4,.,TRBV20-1,CSARDWGTQRGVKLFF,TGCAGTGCTAGAGATTGGGGGACACAAAGAGGGGTAAAACTGTTTTTT
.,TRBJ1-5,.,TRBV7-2,CGSSWGPRALYTRIRNQPQHF,TGTGGGAGCAGCTGGGGACCTCGAGCTTTGTATACTCGGATTCGCAATCAGCCCCAGCATTTT
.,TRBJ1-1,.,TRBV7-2,CASKGAQNTEAFF,TGTGCCAGCAAAGGGGCCCAGAACACTGAAGCTTTCTTT
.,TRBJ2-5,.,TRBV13,CASSHLGLEETQYF,TGTGCCAGCAGCCACCTGGGCCTAGAGGAGACCCAGTACTTC
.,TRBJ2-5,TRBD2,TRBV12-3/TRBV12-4,CASSSLAEIQETQYF,TGTGCCAGCAGTTCCCTAGCGGAGATCCAAGAGACCCAGTACTTC
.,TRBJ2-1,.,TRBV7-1,CARSSRGGLNDEQFF,TGTGCCAGGAGCTCCAGGGGGGGCCTGAACGATGAGCAGTTCTTC
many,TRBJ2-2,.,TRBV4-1,CASSPGGGLSTGELFF,TGCGCCAGCAGCCCCGGGGGAGGACTGAGCACCGGGGAGCTGTTTTTT
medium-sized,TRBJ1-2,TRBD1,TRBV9,CASSLSGTGANNYGYTF,TGTGCCAGCAGCCTCTCGGGGACAGGAGCTAATAACTATGGCTACACCTTC
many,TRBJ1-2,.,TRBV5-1,CASSLVPTGGYTF,TGCGCCAGCAGCTTGGTTCCCACGGGAGGCTACACCTTC
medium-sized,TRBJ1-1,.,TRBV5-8,CASSLGRGWGNTEAFF,TGTGCCAGCAGCTTGGGGCGGGGATGGGGGAACACTGAAGCTTTCTTT
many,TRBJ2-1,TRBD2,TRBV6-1,CASKLAGGRGEQFF,TGTGCCAGCAAACTAGCGGGGGGCCGGGGTGAGCAGTTCTTC
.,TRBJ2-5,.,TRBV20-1,CSAGTKETQYF,TGCAGTGCTGGGACAAAAGAGACCCAGTACTTC
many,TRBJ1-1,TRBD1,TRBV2,CASSGDRLNTEAFF,TGTGCCAGCAGTGGGGACAGGCTGAACACTGAAGCTTTCTTT
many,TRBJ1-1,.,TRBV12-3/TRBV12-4,CASSGPRPTEAFF,TGTGCCAGCAGTGGTCCTCGTCCGACTGAAGCTTTCTTT